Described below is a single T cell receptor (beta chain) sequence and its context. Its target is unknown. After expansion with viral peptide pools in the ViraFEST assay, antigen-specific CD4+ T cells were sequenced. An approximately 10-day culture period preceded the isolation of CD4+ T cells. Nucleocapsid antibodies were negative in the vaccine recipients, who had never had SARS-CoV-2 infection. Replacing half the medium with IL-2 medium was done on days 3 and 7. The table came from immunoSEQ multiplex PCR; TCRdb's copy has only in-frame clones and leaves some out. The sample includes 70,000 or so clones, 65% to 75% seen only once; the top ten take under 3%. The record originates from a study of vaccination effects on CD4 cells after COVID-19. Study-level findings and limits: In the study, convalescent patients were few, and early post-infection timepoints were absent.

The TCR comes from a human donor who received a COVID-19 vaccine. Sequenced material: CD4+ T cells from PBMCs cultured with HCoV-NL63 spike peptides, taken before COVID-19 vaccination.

For the CDR3, the DNA is TGTGCCATCAGTGAGTCGAGGGATGCTAATGAAAAACTGTTTTTT. It is translated as CAISESRDANEKLFF. The rearrangement uses TRBV10-3 and TRBJ1-4; D not certain. Germline CDR1 is ENHRY and CDR2 is SYGVKD. The V and J ends lost 0 bases and 3 bases respectively, with 8 bases between them. The CDR3 spans 15 residues.